The table lists the clone carrying this T cell receptor beta chain with a few counts. What it binds is not known. The sample belongs to a study of OX40 agonist ivuxolimab in advanced cancers. Overall study: Among those enrolled, mean age was 60 years (range about 23 to 85) and approximately 80% were male. Partial responses occurred in Three dose-escalation patients, one with hepatocellular carcinoma and two with cutaneous melanoma. Findings and caveats of the study: Dosing at 0.1 to 3.0 mg/kg was accompanied by clonal expansion of CD4+ and CD8+ blood T cells by week 6.

Libraries were prepared by immunoSEQ multiplex PCR; TCRdb keeps only in-frame clonotypes and omits some of them. The sample records around 46,000 clones, 89% being singletons. V lost 4 bases to trimming and J lost 7 bases; unmatched junction nucleotides: 14. The CDR3 loop spans 17 amino acids. Germline V gene data show CDR1 as SGDLS and CDR2 as YYNGEE. The material sequenced was CD4+ or CD8+ T cells sorted from blood, taken in a trial of the OX40 agonist ivuxolimab. The TCR originated in an adult with an advanced solid tumor such as melanoma, head and neck, liver or kidney cancer. The V and J genes are TRBV9 and TRBJ1-6; 7 positions agree with TRBD1. CDR3 residues: CASSSGRGRTENSPLHF. CDR3 DNA: TGTGCCAGCAGCTCAGGGAGGGGGCGCACGGAGAATTCACCCCTCCACTTT.